The 29 T cell receptor beta chains below were found in one sample sequenced in a study of T cell responses to AZD1222 COVID-19 vaccine. Profiled with immunoSEQ multiplex PCR; TCRdb holds only in-frame clones, not every one. In the table there are 190,000 or so clones, around nine tenths of which are singletons. The source was peripheral blood, collected 28 days after the second AZD1222 dose. These receptors all stem from an adult who received the AZD1222 COVID-19 vaccine.

This clone was counted between two and nine times. The CDR3, as DNA: TGTGCCAGCAGTTTAAGGGAGACCCAGTACTTC. Translated: CASSLRETQYF. The genes are TRBV28 and TRBJ2-5; D is ambiguous. CDR1 and CDR2 from the germline V gene are MDHEN and SYDVKM. The CDR3 spans 11 residues. Trimming removed 2 bases from V and 5 bases from J, with 3 bases in between.

This chain connects TRBV21-1 to TRBJ2-7; TRBD2 was called by the table and not checked on the DNA. TRBV21-1 is classified as a pseudogene. The CDR3 is made up of 17 amino acids. The CDR3 DNA reads TGTGCCAGCAGCCAAAATGGGTCGCGGGAGGGCCAGGGCGAGCAGTACTTC. Encoded protein: CASSQNGSREGQGEQYF.

The rearrangement joins TRBV6-5 to TRBJ1-2; D gene unclear. Germline CDR1 MNHEY, CDR2 SVGAGI. CDR3 length: 11 residues. V was cut by 4 bases and J by 8 bases, with 8 bases left in between. This chain's CDR3 is CASSSPGGYTF. The CDR3 region has the DNA TGTGCCAGCAGTTCTCCCGGGGGCTACACCTTC.

The V gene is TRBV7-8, the J gene TRBJ1-4; 8 bases fit TRBD1. Looked up from germline, CDR1 is SGHVS and CDR2 is FQNEAQ. The CDR3 is 14 residues long. Losses at the gene ends were 8 bases for V and 5 bases for J; bases not matched to a gene: 7. CDR3 nucleotides: TGTGCCAGCCACAAAAGGACAGGGAATGAAAAACTGTTTTTT. Translation gives CASHKRTGNEKLFF.

The chain carries TRBV6-5 and TRBJ2-3, with D unclear. The germline V gene encodes CDR1 MNHEY and CDR2 SVGAGI. This CDR3 contains 14 residues. Trimming shortened V by 10 bases and J by 0 bases, and 14 bases separated the two germline ends. The CDR3 is CATRISRSTDTQYF. The CDR3 DNA follows: TGTGCCACCAGAATCTCTCGAAGCACAGATACGCAGTATTTT.

V is TRBV19 and J is TRBJ2-3, with 8 positions matching TRBD2. The CDR3 spans 16 residues. V lost 5 bases, J lost 6 bases, and 13 bases stayed unmatched. Germline CDR1 and CDR2: LNHDA and SQIVND (reference sequence). The CDR3 loop reads CASSRPAGALGDTQYF. CDR3 sequence (DNA): TGTGCCAGTAGTCGTCCAGCGGGAGCCCTAGGGGATACGCAGTATTTT.

This chain joins TRBV12-3 or TRBV12-4 and TRBJ1-2; a possible D gene is TRBD1 (5 bases). CDR3 length: 13 amino acids. V lost 2 bases and J 2 bases, leaving 6 bases between the germline ends. The CDR3 sequence is CASSLKGNYGYTF. For the CDR3, the DNA is TGTGCCAGCAGTTTAAAGGGGAACTATGGCTACACCTTC.

The chain is built from TRBV5-6 and TRBJ1-6, with D perhaps matching TRBD1 (6 bases). CDR1 and CDR2 from the germline V gene are SGHDT and YYEEEE. The CDR3 spans 14 residues. V lost 4 bases to trimming and J lost 9 bases, with 14 bases between them. The CDR3 region has the DNA TGTGCCAGCAGCCTCCGGGGGCCGGGTTCACCCCTCCACTTT. Translated, it gives CASSLRGPGSPLHF. The complete variable domain, with remaining parts taken from reference TRBV5-6 and TRBJ1-6, reads DAGVTQSPTHLIKTRGQQVTLRCSPKSGHDTVSWYQQALGQGPQFIFQYYEEEERQRGNFPDRFSGHQFPNYSSELNVNALLLGDSALYLCASSLRGPGSPLHFGNGTRLTVT.

This chain uses TRBV4-2 with TRBJ2-5, with 7 bases aligning to TRBD1. J was trimmed by 5 bases and V by 2 bases; bases with no gene match: 5. Germline assignment: CDR1 LGHNA and CDR2 YNFKEQ. CDR3 length: 14 residues. CDR3 DNA sequence: TGTGCCAGCAGCCAAACAGGGGCCCCGGAGACCCAGTACTTC. The encoded protein is CASSQTGAPETQYF.

The chain's CDR3 is CASSIGTGGFYEQYF. The CDR3 DNA reads TGTGCCAGCAGCATAGGGACAGGGGGATTCTACGAGCAGTACTTC. The chain employs TRBV7-9 and TRBJ2-7, with 11 bases matching TRBD1. Trimming took 5 bases from V and 3 from J; bases not matched to a gene: 6. This CDR3 comprises 15 residues. The germline CDR1 and CDR2 sequences are SEHNR and FQNEAQ (reference sequence).

This clone was seen only a few times. This chain joins TRBV28 and TRBJ2-2; the match to TRBD1 covers 8 bases. V was clipped by 10 bases and J by 1 base; unmatched bases: 8. This CDR3 has 15 amino acids. Germline CDR1 is MDHEN and CDR2 is SYDVKM. The CDR3 DNA follows: TGTGCCATCTCCAAGGGACAGGAGAACACCGGGGAGCTGTTTTTT. This codes for CAISKGQENTGELFF.

The gene calls are TRBV6-5 and TRBJ2-2; 11 nucleotides match TRBD2. Germline V CDR1 and CDR2: MNHEY, SVGAGI. CDR3 length: 15 residues. V lost 6 bases, J lost 1 base, and 1 base stayed unmatched. This CDR3 is CASRTSGGNTGELFF. CDR3 coding DNA: TGTGCCAGCAGAACTAGCGGGGGGAACACCGGGGAGCTGTTTTTT.

The chain carries TRBV7-3 and TRBJ2-2; D not resolved. Trimming removed 5 bases from V and 1 base from J, with 5 bases in between. Germline CDR1 SGHTA, CDR2 FQGTGA. The CDR3 contains 13 residues. This chain's CDR3 is CASSPRNTGELFF. The CDR3 DNA reads as TGTGCCAGCAGCCCAAGGAACACCGGGGAGCTGTTTTTT.

This chain links TRBV7-3 with TRBJ2-1; 10 bases fit TRBD2. This CDR3 comprises 17 residues. Per the germline V gene, CDR1 is SGHTA and CDR2 is FQGTGA. Trimming removed 5 bases from V and 1 base from J; junction bases left unmatched: 8. CDR3 coding DNA: TGTGCCAGCAGCGTTAGCGGGAGGACTCGGTCCTACAATGAGCAGTTCTTC. Its translation: CASSVSGRTRSYNEQFF.

The rearrangement links TRBV19 to TRBJ2-1; 13 positions agree with TRBD2. The CDR3 consists of 14 residues. Looked up from germline, CDR1 is LNHDA and CDR2 is SQIVND (reference sequence). V lost 7 bases, J lost 11 bases, and 8 bases stayed unmatched. The CDR3: CASTGLAGVSKQFF. The DNA for the CDR3 is TGTGCCAGTACCGGACTAGCGGGAGTATCTAAGCAGTTCTTC. Full variable domain (missing parts from reference TRBV19 and TRBJ2-1): DGGITQSPKYLFRKEGQNVTLSCEQNLNHDAMYWYRQDPGQGLRLIYYSQIVNDFQKGDIAEGYSVSREKKESFPLTVTSAQKNPTAFYLCASTGLAGVSKQFFGPGTRLTVL.

V usage is TRBV15 and J usage is TRBJ2-7; 8 bases match TRBD1. The length of the CDR3 is 17 residues. V trimming: 4 bases; J trimming: 7 bases; junction bases outside the gene matches: 18. CDR1 LNHNV and CDR2 YYDKDF come from the germline V gene (reference sequence). CDR3 in DNA: TGTGCCACCAGCACCTCATCTCAGGGGACAGGTAACCGGGAGCAGTACTTC. Encoded protein: CATSTSSQGTGNREQYF.

The V and J genes are TRBV27 and TRBJ1-1; no firm D call. The CDR3 is 14 residues long. The V gene lost 1 base and the J gene lost 7 bases, with 13 bases spanning the gap. Germline V gene data show CDR1 as MNHEY and CDR2 as SMNVEV (reference sequence). The CDR3 here is CASSLWGAGGEAFF. CDR3 DNA sequence: TGTGCCAGCAGTTTATGGGGTGCGGGCGGTGAAGCTTTCTTT.

The V call is TRBV5-1, the J call TRBJ2-2, with 9 bases that match TRBD2. The CDR3 is 15 amino acids. CDR1 is SGHRS and CDR2 is YFSETQ in the germline V gene. The ends lost 4 bases at V and 1 base at J; junction bases unmatched: 2. This chain's CDR3 is CASSLTSGNTGELFF. The DNA for the CDR3 is TGCGCCAGCAGCCTGACTAGCGGGAACACCGGGGAGCTGTTTTTT.

The chain has TRBV5-5 and TRBJ1-1; no firm D call. Trimming cost V 0 bases and J 0 bases, with 12 bases left between them. The length of the CDR3 is 16 residues. Germline V gene data show CDR1 as SGHKS and CDR2 as YYEKEE (reference sequence). CDR3 in amino acids: CASSLDLMRVNTEAFF. DNA of the CDR3: TGTGCCAGCAGCTTGGATCTTATGCGGGTGAACACTGAAGCTTTCTTT.

This clone is categorized as medium-sized (0.01 to 0.1%). The genes are TRBV7-2 and TRBJ2-3; no clear D. V was pared by 5 bases and J by 1 base, with 10 bases between. The germline V gene has CDR1 SGHTA and CDR2 FQGNSA. The CDR3 has 14 residues. The CDR3 DNA reads TGTGCCAGCAGCGTCAACCGGGGCACAGATACGCAGTATTTT. Translating gives CASSVNRGTDTQYF.

The chain couples TRBV6-5 to TRBJ2-7; 10 bases map to TRBD2. Trimming took 0 bases from V and 3 from J; bases not matched to a gene: 5. Germline-derived CDR1 and CDR2 are MNHEY and SVGAGI. CDR3 size: 16 residues. Written as DNA, the CDR3 is TGTGCCAGCAGTTACTCGCTAGCGGGAGCGGTCTACGAGCAGTACTTC. This encodes CASSYSLAGAVYEQYF.

This clone was detected a few times. J is TRBJ1-2 and V is TRBV4-2, with 8 nucleotides matching TRBD1. The CDR3 covers 16 residues. Per germline, CDR1 LGHNA and CDR2 YNFKEQ. V gave up 0 bases and J gave up 4 bases; unmatched junction bases: 7. The chain's CDR3 is CASSQEGGQGSYGYTF. In DNA form, the CDR3 reads TGTGCCAGCAGCCAAGAAGGAGGACAGGGCTCCTATGGCTACACCTTC.

J is TRBJ2-7 and V is TRBV3-1 (or the pseudogene TRBV3-2); D is unclear. The ends were cut back, 0 bases at V and 3 bases at J, with 12 bases in the middle. Germline V gene lookup returns CDR1 LGHDT and CDR2 YNNKEL (reference sequence). The CDR3 spans 15 residues. DNA of the CDR3: TGTGCCAGCAGCCAAGAGCAGGTTCTAGACTACGAGCAGTACTTC. Amino acid sequence: CASSQEQVLDYEQYF.

The chain recombines TRBV12-3 or TRBV12-4 with TRBJ2-5; 10 nucleotides match TRBD1. Trimming at V came to 6 bases and at J to 5 bases, leaving 3 bases not matched to a gene. The CDR3 contains 13 residues. CDR3 region: CASRQDRGETQYF. The CDR3 DNA follows: TGTGCCAGCAGACAGGACAGGGGGGAGACCCAGTACTTC.

The count of this clone is one. This chain uses TRBV29-1 with TRBJ2-7; no reliable D call. V shed 4 bases and J shed 0 bases, with 16 bases lying between them. The CDR3 is 15 amino acids. The germline CDR1 and CDR2 sequences are SQVTM and ANQGSEA. The CDR3 DNA sequence: TGCAGCGTTGCTGAGGCGTTGCGGCCCTCCTACGAGCAGTACTTC. Protein sequence: CSVAEALRPSYEQYF.

The V gene is TRBV9, the J gene TRBJ2-4; TRBD2 is a possible D gene (5 bases). The V gene's germline CDR1 is SGDLS and CDR2 YYNGEE. V was pared by 0 bases and J by 6 bases, with 19 bases between. This CDR3 is 17 amino acids long. CDR3 in amino acids: CASSVAMGRESRNIQYF. Here the CDR3 DNA reads TGTGCCAGCAGCGTAGCTATGGGCCGGGAAAGTAGAAACATTCAGTACTTC.

The rearrangement links TRBV24-1 to TRBJ2-3; D remains ambiguous. This CDR3 region has 13 residues. Germline lookup yields CDR1 KGHDR and CDR2 SFDVKD. V shed 3 bases and J shed 5 bases, with 8 bases lying between them. DNA of the CDR3: TGTGCCACCAGTGATAAGGTCGGAGATACGCAGTATTTT. This codes for CATSDKVGDTQYF.

DNA for the CDR3: TGTGCCACCAGTGGGGGGGCCGGGACAGCCTTCACCGGGGAGCTGTTTTTT. It translates to CATSGGAGTAFTGELFF. V usage is TRBV24-1 and J usage is TRBJ2-2, with a tentative D call TRBD1 (7 bases). V gave up 5 bases and J gave up 4 bases, with 19 bases separating them. Germline CDR1 reads KGHDR; CDR2 reads SFDVKD. The CDR3 has 17 residues.

The chain has TRBV7-6 and TRBJ2-3; TRBD1 agrees at 8 bases. Germline CDR1 SGHVS, CDR2 FNYEAQ. The CDR3 is 14 amino acids. J gave up 6 bases and V 2 bases, and 4 bases lay outside the gene matches. CDR3 sequence reads: CASSLRTGRDTQYF. As DNA, the CDR3 is TGTGCCAGCAGCTTAAGGACAGGGCGGGATACGCAGTATTTT. The full variable domain, in which reference TRBV7-6 and TRBJ2-3 provide the parts outside the CDR3, is GAGVSQSPRYKVTKRGQDVALRCDPISGHVSLYWYRQALGQGPEFLTYFNYEAQQDKSGLPNDRFSAERPEGSISTLTIQRTEQRDSAMYRCASSLRTGRDTQYFGPGTRLTVL.